This TCR beta chain was recorded in a study of cytomegalovirus exposure and HLA in healthy donors. The wider study: Unique TCR beta sequences numbering about 100 million came from about 180 million T cells in an earlier analysis.

A multiplex PCR was run with 60 Vbeta primers and 13 Jbeta primers. TCRdb's copy holds only in-frame clones and misses some; the assay was immunoSEQ multiplex PCR. The sample lists more than 90,000 clones, around three quarters occurring once. The table lists this clone with a few counts. The antigen is unknown. Overall study results and limits: The study recorded 164 TCR beta chains that were cytomegalovirus-associated.

V was trimmed by 4 bases and J by 5 bases, leaving 11 bases between them. In germline, CDR1 is PRHDT, CDR2 FYEKMQ (reference sequence). This CDR3 comprises 14 residues. The V call is TRBV13, the J call TRBJ2-2; D is tentatively TRBD1 or TRBD2 (5 bases each). This sequence originates from a woman younger than 45 in good health and CMV-seronegative. The sequenced sample consisted of PBMCs. The CDR3 nucleotides read TGTGCCAGCAGCTCAGGGCTAGCAACCGGGGAGCTGTTTTTT. Its protein is CASSSGLATGELFF.